This T cell receptor beta chain was identified in a study of T cells in women clearing cervical HPV infection. For the study at large: Controls' single incident HPV16 infection cleared within 12 months without precancer. Study results and limitations: TRBV6-7 relative abundance averaged around 0.11% in cases and 0.15% to 0.2% in controls. Richness plus V gene abundances separated cases from controls with AUC roughly 0.83.

With 4 bases removed from V and 4 bases from J, the gap between germline ends came to 14 bases. The CDR3 contains 15 residues. Germline V gene lookup returns CDR1 MNHNS and CDR2 SASEGT. In the case of this clone: The antigen is not known. The sequence runs out 3 residues before the end of the CDR3; the remainder is reconstructed from the germline J gene.

Genomic DNA, averaging approximately 1,200 ng per sample, yielded TCR beta CDR3 via immunoSEQ. TCRdb keeps only in-frame clones here, not all; method: immunoSEQ multiplex PCR. The sample has around 35,000 clones. The sequence derives from a woman between 18 and 75 years old with a cervical HPV16 infection that either progressed to CIN3+ or cleared (not recorded which). The V call is TRBV6-1, the J call TRBJ1-3, with D tentatively TRBD1 (6 bases). What was sequenced was blood buffy coat. The CDR3 reads CASSVDRSQGNTIYF. The CDR3 bases that were read are TGTGCCAGCAGTGTTGACAGGAGTCAGGGAAACACC.